This T cell receptor (beta chain) was documented in a study of blood T cell repertoires in COVID-19. On the study more broadly: COVID-19 samples collected from the United States, Italy and Spain covered acute and convalescent phases. Sample material is recorded as cDNA or gDNA derived from T cells, B-cell-depleted T cells, or PBMCs.

The Seattle site enrolled patients during active infection and followed them longitudinally. Per the authors' pipeline: Amplification from reference gene primers served as the basis for estimated nucleated cell counts. The assay was immunoSEQ multiplex PCR, and TCRdb's table has in-frame clones only and misses some. V and J calls and clone size are copied from that table; D and trimming were computed from the DNA. This table has around 400,000 clones, roughly 86% appearing once. This CDR3 comprises 14 residues. Germline CDR1 and CDR2: MNHEY and SMNVEV (reference sequence). The V and J ends lost 6 bases and 3 bases respectively, with 12 bases between them.

The chain recombines TRBV27 with TRBJ1-5; D not resolved. The source material was peripheral blood. This TCR came from a woman aged 60 to 75 with COVID-19, enrolled during active disease. CDR3 sequence reads: CASRSRFPNQPQHF. CDR3 nucleotides: TGTGCCAGCAGGTCCAGGTTCCCCAATCAGCCCCAGCATTTT.